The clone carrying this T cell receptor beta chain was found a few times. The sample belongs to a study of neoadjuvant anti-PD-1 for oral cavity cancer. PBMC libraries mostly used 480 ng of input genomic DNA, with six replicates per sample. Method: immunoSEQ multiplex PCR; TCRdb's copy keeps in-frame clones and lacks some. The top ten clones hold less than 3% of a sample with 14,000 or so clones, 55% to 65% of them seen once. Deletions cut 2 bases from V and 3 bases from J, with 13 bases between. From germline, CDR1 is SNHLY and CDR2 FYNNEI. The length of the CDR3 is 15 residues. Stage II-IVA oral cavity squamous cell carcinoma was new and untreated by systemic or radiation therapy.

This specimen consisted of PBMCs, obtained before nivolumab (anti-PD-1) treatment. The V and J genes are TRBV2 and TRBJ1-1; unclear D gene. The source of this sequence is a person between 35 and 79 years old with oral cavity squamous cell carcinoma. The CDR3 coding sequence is TGTGCCAGCAGTGAAAGGGAGATCCGGTACACTGAAGCTTTCTTT. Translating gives CASSEREIRYTEAFF.